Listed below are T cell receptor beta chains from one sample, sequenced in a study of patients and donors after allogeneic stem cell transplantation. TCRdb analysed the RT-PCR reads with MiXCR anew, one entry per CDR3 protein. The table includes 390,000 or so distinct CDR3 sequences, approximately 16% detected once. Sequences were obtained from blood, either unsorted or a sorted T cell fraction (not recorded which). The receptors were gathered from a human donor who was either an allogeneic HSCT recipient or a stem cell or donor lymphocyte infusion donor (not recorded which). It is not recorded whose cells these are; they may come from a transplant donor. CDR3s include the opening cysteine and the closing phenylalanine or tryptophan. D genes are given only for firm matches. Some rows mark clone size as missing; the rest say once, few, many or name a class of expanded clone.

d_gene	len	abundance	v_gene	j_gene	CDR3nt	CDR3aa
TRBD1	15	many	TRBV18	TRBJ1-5	TGTGCCAGCTCACAAGACAGGGGTCGAAATCAGCCCCAGCATTTT	CASSQDRGRNQPQHF
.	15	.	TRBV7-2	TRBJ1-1	TGTGCCAGCAGCTTACGAGGACCCATGAACACTGAAGCTTTCTTT	CASSLRGPMNTEAFF
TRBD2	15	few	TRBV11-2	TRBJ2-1	TGTGCCAGCAGCACGACTAGCGGGGGGGCCAATGAGCAGTTCTTC	CASSTTSGGANEQFF
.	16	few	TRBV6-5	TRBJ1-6	TGTGCCAGCAGTTACCTAAGACAGGATTTTAATTCACCCCTCCACTTT	CASSYLRQDFNSPLHF
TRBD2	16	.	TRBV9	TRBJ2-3	TGTGCCAGCAGCGTTCTAGCGGGGGGACCCCCAGATACGCAGTATTTT	CASSVLAGGPPDTQYF
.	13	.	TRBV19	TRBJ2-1	TGTGCCAGTAGTATCCCCGCAGGGGTCGAGCAGTTCTTC	CASSIPAGVEQFF
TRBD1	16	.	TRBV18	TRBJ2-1	TGTGCCAGCTCACCATCGGACAGGTCATCCGAGAATGAGCAGTTCTTC	CASSPSDRSSENEQFF
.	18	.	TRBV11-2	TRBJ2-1	TGTGCCAGCAGCCCGGGGGAAGGAAGCCTTAGCTCCTACAATGAGCAGTTCTTC	CASSPGEGSLSSYNEQFF
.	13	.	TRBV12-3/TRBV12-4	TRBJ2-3	TGTGCCAGCAGTTTACTTAGCACAGATGCGCAGTATTTT	CASSLLSTDAQYF
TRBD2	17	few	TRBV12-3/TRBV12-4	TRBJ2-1	TGTGCCAGCAGTTTTGGGGCGGGAGGCCACCTTCTCAATGAGCAGTTCTTC	CASSFGAGGHLLNEQFF
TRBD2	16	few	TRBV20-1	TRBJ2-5	TGCAGTGCTCAGACTAGCGGGGGGGCACGGCAAGAGACCCAGTACTTC	CSAQTSGGARQETQYF
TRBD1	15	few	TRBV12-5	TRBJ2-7	TGTGCTAGTGGTCCGGGACAGGGATTACTGGGCGAGCAGTACTTC	CASGPGQGLLGEQYF
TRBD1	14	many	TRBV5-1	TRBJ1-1	TGTGCCAGCAGTCCGGACAGGGGGAACACTGAAGCTTTCTTT	CASSPDRGNTEAFF
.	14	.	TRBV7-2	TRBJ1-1	TGTGCCAGCAGCCTAGAACGGTGGGGCACTGAAGCTTTCTTT	CASSLERWGTEAFF
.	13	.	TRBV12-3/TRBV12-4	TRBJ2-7	TGTGCCAGCAGGGCGGGGACCCCTCGGGGGCAGTACTTC	CASRAGTPRGQYF
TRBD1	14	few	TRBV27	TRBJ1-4	TGTGCCAGCAGCCTTTCAGGGGGCGGAAGGCTACTGTTTTTT	CASSLSGGGRLLFF
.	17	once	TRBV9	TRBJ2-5	TGTGCCAGCAGTGTTACCCGAGGTCCTGCGGCCGGAGAGACCCAGTACTTC	CASSVTRGPAAGETQYF
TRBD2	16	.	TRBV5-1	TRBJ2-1	TGCGCCAGCAGCTTGGAACTAGCGGGAGCCTACAATGAGCAGTTCTTC	CASSLELAGAYNEQFF
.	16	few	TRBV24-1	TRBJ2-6	TGTGCCACCAGTGATTTGGGGGGCGCTGGGGCCAACGTCCTGACTTTC	CATSDLGGAGANVLTF
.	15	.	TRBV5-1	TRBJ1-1	TGCGCCAGCCGCCGGGACACTTCGTCGAACACTGAAGCTTTCTTT	CASRRDTSSNTEAFF
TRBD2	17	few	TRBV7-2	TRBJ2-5	TGTGCCAGCAGCCTTCACTCCAGGCTAGCGGGGGTGGAGACCCAGTACTTC	CASSLHSRLAGVETQYF
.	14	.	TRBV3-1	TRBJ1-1	TGTGCCAGCAGCCAAGCAACAACGAACACTGAAGCTTTCTTT	CASSQATTNTEAFF
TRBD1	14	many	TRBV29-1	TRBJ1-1	TGCAGCGTACTGGACAGGGGAAAGAACACTGAAGCTTTCTTT	CSVLDRGKNTEAFF
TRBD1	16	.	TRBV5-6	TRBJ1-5	TGTGCCAGCAGCTTGGGGACAGGGTATAGCAATCAGCCCCAGCATTTT	CASSLGTGYSNQPQHF
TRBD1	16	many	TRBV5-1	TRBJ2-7	TGCGCCAGCAGCCAGTTTCCGGGACAGGGGGCCAACGAGCAGTACTTC	CASSQFPGQGANEQYF
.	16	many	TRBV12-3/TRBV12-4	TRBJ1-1	TGTGCCAGCAGTCCCCCAGGAAATGGACCGAACACTGAAGCTTTCTTT	CASSPPGNGPNTEAFF
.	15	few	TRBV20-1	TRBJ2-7	TGCAGTGCTAGACAAGGACAGACCGCCCTCTACGAGCAGTACTTC	CSARQGQTALYEQYF
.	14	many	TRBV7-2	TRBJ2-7	TGTGCCAGCACCGTTGACCCTCAAGCCTACGAGCAGTACTTC	CASTVDPQAYEQYF
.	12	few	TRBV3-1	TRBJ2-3	TGTGCCAGCAGCCACACGCCCCGTACGCAGTATTTT	CASSHTPRTQYF
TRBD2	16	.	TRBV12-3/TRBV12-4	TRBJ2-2	TGTGCCAGCAGCCGGACTAGCGGGGGGGGCACCGGGGAGCTGTTTTTT	CASSRTSGGGTGELFF
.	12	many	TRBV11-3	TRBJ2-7	TGTGCCAGCAGTGGACAGTCCTACGAGCAGTACTTC	CASSGQSYEQYF
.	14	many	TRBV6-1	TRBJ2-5	TGTGCCAGCCTAAACGGGGGGCCGTGGGAGACCCAGTACTTC	CASLNGGPWETQYF
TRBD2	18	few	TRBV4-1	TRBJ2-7	TGCGCCAGCAGCACCCCCCTAATGACTAGCGGGGGACCCTACGAGCAGTACTTC	CASSTPLMTSGGPYEQYF
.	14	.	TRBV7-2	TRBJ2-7	TGTGCCAGCAGCCCGGACTCTTTCTCCTACGAGCAGGACTTC	CASSPDSFSYEQDF
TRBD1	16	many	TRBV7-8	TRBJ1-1	TGTGCCAGCAGCTTAGGAAGCGGGGACAGACAACTTGAAGCTTTCTTT	CASSLGSGDRQLEAFF
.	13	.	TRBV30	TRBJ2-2	TGTGCCTGGAGTCGTCAAACCACCGGGGAGCTGTTTTTT	CAWSRQTTGELFF
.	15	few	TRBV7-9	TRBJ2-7	TGTGCCAGCAGTATGGGTACAGGGACTACCTACGAGCAGTACTTC	CASSMGTGTTYEQYF
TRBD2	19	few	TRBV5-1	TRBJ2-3	TGCGCCAGCAGAAGGAGTCCTAGCGGGGGGGCCATTATTGCAGATACGCAGTATTTT	CASRRSPSGGAIIADTQYF
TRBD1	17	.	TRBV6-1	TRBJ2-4	TGTGCCAGCAGTAAGGACAGGCCGACGGGAGCCAAAAACATTCAGTACTTC	CASSKDRPTGAKNIQYF
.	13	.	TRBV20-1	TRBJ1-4	TGCAGTGCTAGCGGCCAGGCTAATGAAAAACTGTTTTTT	CSASGQANEKLFF
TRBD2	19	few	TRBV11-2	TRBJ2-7	TGTGCCAGCAGCTTAGATCGACTAGCGGGAGGGCCCGGCCAGGGCGAGCAGTACTTC	CASSLDRLAGGPGQGEQYF
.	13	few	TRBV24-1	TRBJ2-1	TGTGCCACCAGTGATTTACGAGACAATGAGCAGTTCTTC	CATSDLRDNEQFF
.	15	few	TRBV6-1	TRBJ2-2	TGTGCCAGCAAATTCACCCAGGAGAAGACCGGGGAGCTGTTTTTT	CASKFTQEKTGELFF
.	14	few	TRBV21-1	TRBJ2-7	TGTGCCAGCAGGGGGACAGTGGATCTTTACGAGCAGTACTTC	CASRGTVDLYEQYF
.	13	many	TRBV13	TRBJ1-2	TGTGCCAGCAGCTCGACAGCTAACTATGGCTACACCTTC	CASSSTANYGYTF
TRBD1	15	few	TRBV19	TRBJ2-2	TGTGCCAGTAATCCTTCGAGACAGGGAGCCGGGGAGCTGTTTTTT	CASNPSRQGAGELFF
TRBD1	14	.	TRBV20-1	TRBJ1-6	TGCAGCGGAACTCGGACACAGGGGAAGTTCCCCCTCCACTTT	CSGTRTQGKFPLHF
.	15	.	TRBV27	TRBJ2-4	TGTGCCAGCAGCTACGAGGGTTCAAGCAAAAACATTCAGTACTTC	CASSYEGSSKNIQYF
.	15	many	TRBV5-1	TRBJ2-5	TGCGCCAGCAGCTTGGGAGACTACGGGAAAGAGACCCAGTACTTC	CASSLGDYGKETQYF
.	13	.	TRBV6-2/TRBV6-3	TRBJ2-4	TGTGCCGTTGGGCGACAACCCAAAAACATTCAGTACTTC	CAVGRQPKNIQYF
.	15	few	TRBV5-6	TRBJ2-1	TGTGCCAGCACAATCGGACTGACTTCCTACAATGAGCAGTTCTTC	CASTIGLTSYNEQFF
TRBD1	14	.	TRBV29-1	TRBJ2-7	TGCAGCGTTGAGGTGGACAGGCGTTCGAAGGAGCAGTACTTC	CSVEVDRRSKEQYF
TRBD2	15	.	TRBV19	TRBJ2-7	TGTGCCAGTAGTATAGATCATGGGACTAACTACGAGCAGTACTTC	CASSIDHGTNYEQYF
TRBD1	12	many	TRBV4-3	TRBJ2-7	TGCGCCAGCAGCCAAGACGGACAGGGAGAGGACTTC	CASSQDGQGEDF
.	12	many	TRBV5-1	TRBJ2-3	TGCGCCAGCAGCTTGGCTACAGATACGCAGTATTTT	CASSLATDTQYF
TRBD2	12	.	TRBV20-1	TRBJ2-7	TGCAGTGCTTCGACTAGCGGCTACGAGCAGTACTTC	CSASTSGYEQYF
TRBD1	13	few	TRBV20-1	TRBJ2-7	TGCAGTGCTAGTAAGACAGGGAAAGAACAGCAGTACTTC	CSASKTGKEQQYF
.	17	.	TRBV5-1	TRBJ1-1	TGCGCCAGCAGCTTGGACGCAGGGAGGCAAAGGAACACTGAAGCTTTCTTT	CASSLDAGRQRNTEAFF